This paragraph covers one T cell receptor beta chain sequence. The antigen remains unidentified. Individuals having autoimmune disease history or systemic immunosuppression were not enrolled. Method: immunoSEQ multiplex PCR; TCRdb's copy keeps in-frame clones and lacks some. The sample holds 25,000 to 35,000 clones, approximately 86% seen once. This entry belongs to a study of OX40 agonist ivuxolimab in advanced cancers. Trimming shortened V by 0 bases and J by 6 bases, and 10 bases separated the two germline ends. The CDR3 contains 14 residues. Germline CDR1 and CDR2: SGHRS and YFSETQ. Overall study findings and caveats: Expanded clones tended on average to be more numerous among CD8+ T cells than CD4+. Clonal expansion was seen in CD4+ and CD8+ blood T cells by week 6 at 0.1 to 3.0 mg/kg.

The rearrangement uses TRBV5-1 and TRBJ2-4, with D perhaps matching TRBD1 or TRBD2 (5 bases each). This receptor was obtained from an adult with an advanced solid tumor such as melanoma, head and neck, liver or kidney cancer. Sequencing used CD4+ or CD8+ T cells sorted from blood, obtained in a trial of the OX40 agonist ivuxolimab. The CDR3: CASSLGGEGNIQYF. CDR3 DNA: TGCGCCAGCAGCTTGGGGGGCGAGGGAAACATTCAGTACTTC.